This T cell receptor (beta chain) stems from a study of graft-versus-host responses after intestinal transplantation (TCRdb year 2021). Background for the entire study: Multivisceral, liver-intestinal, or isolated intestinal transplants were received by the recipients. Anti-thymocyte globulin induction was given to all recipients, followed by maintenance tacrolimus and steroids for 2 to 4 years. After intestinal transplantation, graft-versus-host and host-versus-graft alloreactive T cell clones were followed in the graft, circulation and bone marrow using bulk TCR-beta CDR3 sequencing. Alloreactive clones were identified by sequencing pre-transplant mixed lymphocyte reaction products and comparing them with unstimulated pre-transplant donor and recipient T cells. Of the 20 to 25 intestinal transplant recipients enrolled in the cohort, one of whom was a retransplant, a few patients without pretransplant specimens were excluded. A peak of at least 4% donor T cells among recipient peripheral blood mononuclear cells was the definition used for donor T cell macrochimerism. Samples from a few later patients were sequenced in-house on an Illumina MiSeq with MiXCR processing rather than by the commercial service. On the study overall, not on this receptor specifically: The conclusions were limited by the relatively low number and heterogeneity of the intestinal transplant patients. In patients with donor T cell macrochimerism, the allografts had high GvH to HvG T cell clonal ratios. Early after transplant, peak levels of circulating GvH clones were associated with declines in HvG clones. GvH clones were found in recipient bone marrow, and some of the GvH clones appeared earlier in ileal mucosa or blood, which is consistent with an intestinal mucosal origin.

The library was prepared using the immunoSEQ multiplex PCR assay. For most patients, genomic DNA was isolated with the Qiagen DNeasy Blood and Tissue Kit and shipped frozen to Adaptive Biotechnologies for TCR sequencing. Adaptive Biotechnologies carried out high-throughput TCR-beta CDR3 sequencing of genomic DNA for most patients. The source study handled its data this way. TCR sequencing data for 15 to 20 patients were retrieved from Adaptive's ImmunoSEQ software; a few other patients were processed with MiXCR and VDJtools. To correct CD4 versus CD8 sorting errors, any sequence found in both subsets at a frequency ratio below 5:1 was removed. Because the origin of CDR3 nucleotide sequences shared between donor and recipient could not be assigned, those sequences were removed. To be classed as alloreactive, a clone needed at least 2-fold expansion over unstimulated cells and a minimum CFSE-low frequency of 0.002% (template counts) or 0.001% (read counts). A clone was considered mappable if detected in the sequenced pre-transplant spleen, lymph node, or MLR CFSE-low populations of the donor or recipient. The cumulative frequency of alloreactive clones was calculated as a percentage of all sequences, weighted by copy number. TCRdb holds this immuneACCESS table with in-frame rearrangements only. Some clones are missing; in checked studies, unresolved V genes explain under half, and the rest has no known cause. The V and J calls and clone size were taken over from that table, and D and trimming were inferred from the DNA. For this sample there are 75,000 to 95,000 clones; 85% to 95% appear just once. The ten biggest clones cover roughly 2% of the sample.

Notes on this clone: The clone's antigen remains unknown. Nothing much larger sits one base from this clone, and base qualities are not available.

This specimen's time point label, per the study, means: cells obtained before transplantation from donor or recipient. CD3+CD4+ and CD3+CD8+ populations were FACS-sorted from unstimulated pre-transplant donor and recipient cells taken from spleen or lymph nodes. The TCR originated in a human donor who received an intestinal transplant. Sequenced here: unstimulated CD8+ T cells sorted from spleen or lymph node cells, sampled before intestinal transplant.

The DNA is as follows: TGCAGCGTTCATACAGGGAGCTACGAGCAGTACTTC. It is translated as CSVHTGSYEQYF. The receptor chain draws on TRBV29-1 and TRBJ2-7; the D region possibly corresponds to TRBD1 (6 bases align). Including the terminal cysteine and phenylalanine, the CDR3 comprises 12 residues. Only the CDR3 DNA stays, 36 bases, in frame from base 1. V is cut by 5 bases and J by 3 bases, and the space between the germline ends is 11 bases. In the germline V gene, CDR1 corresponds to SQVTM and CDR2 to ANQGSEA.